The subject of this entry is one T cell receptor (beta chain). As yet, its antigen is unknown. Germline V gene data show CDR1 as SGHNT and CDR2 as YENEEA. V gave up 5 bases and J gave up 4 bases, with 8 bases separating them. The CDR3 spans 13 residues. The source of the sample is a study of siplizumab effects on memory and regulatory T cells. The assay was immunoSEQ multiplex PCR, and TCRdb's table has in-frame clones only and misses some. Counted here are more than 90,000 clones, 85% to 95% occurring once; the ten biggest clones make up about 1.4%. General study results and limits: The apparent diversity of naive T cells exceeded that of memory cells, and naive T cells seemed to make a major contribution to the alloresponse. With siplizumab, mappable alloreactive CD4+ clones averaged about 70% Treg-derived, versus around 27% in controls. Unstimulated subsets captured only a minor fraction of alloreactive clones. An assignable phenotype, naive or memory, was missing from roughly 78-96% of proliferating CD4+ or CD8+ clones.

The sequenced sample was non-Treg CD4+ T cells sorted from blood. The rearrangement joins TRBV11-3 to TRBJ2-2; D uncertain. The receptor was derived from a human donor in good health. The CDR3 here is CASSVVGTGELFF. CDR3 bases: TGTGCCAGCAGCGTAGTGGGCACCGGGGAGCTGTTTTTT.